This T cell receptor beta chain was recovered during a study of a mutant IDH1 vaccine in newly diagnosed glioma. Study at large: Patients' prior therapy spanned radiotherapy, temozolomide, or both; most underwent both.

With regard to this clone: What it recognizes is unknown.

The protocol was immunoSEQ multiplex PCR, while the TCRdb copy is restricted to in-frame clones and leaves out a portion. This table holds roughly 62,000 clones, around 84% found once. Study conclusions and caveats: The vaccine induced immune responses, and these occurred in around 94% of patients. Whatever changes occurred in top peripheral T cell clonotypes seemed unrelated to pseudoprogression.

Regarding time point: week 5, during vaccination. In the vaccine, a single dose held 300 ug of the mutant IDH1 20-mer peptide, along with topical imiquimod. This CDR3 region has 14 residues. V was clipped by 5 bases and J by 3 bases, with 13 bases between them. The V gene's germline CDR1 is SEHNR and CDR2 FQNEAQ (reference sequence). Material: PBMCs, obtained from a glioma patient whose treatment included an IDH1 peptide vaccine. The rearrangement joins TRBV7-9 to TRBJ1-1; D is possibly TRBD1 (5 bases). This receptor was obtained from a woman aged 45 to 65 with glioma. The CDR3 here is CASSLDRGDTEAFF. The CDR3 DNA is TGTGCCAGCAGCCTCGATCGGGGGGACACTGAAGCTTTCTTT. Variable domain in full (rest from reference TRBV7-9 and TRBJ1-1): DTGVSQNPRHKITKRGQNVTFRCDPISEHNRLYWYRQTLGQGPEFLTYFQNEAQLEKSRLLSDRFSAERPKGSFSTLEIQRTEQGDSAMYLCASSLDRGDTEAFFGQGTRLTVV.